This T cell receptor beta chain emerged from a study of vaccination effects on CD4 cells after COVID-19. Study findings and constraints: Pronounced clonal contraction occurred in clones induced by infection and by vaccine late after vaccination. Only a single clone (1 of 255 vaccine-induced clones in healthy vaccinees) cross-reacted with common cold coronaviruses.

TCRdb's table, derived via immunoSEQ multiplex PCR, lists solely in-frame clones and lacks some. The profile shows approximately 24,000 clones, over 70% of them singletons. Deletions cut 2 bases from V and 0 bases from J, with 5 bases between. The CDR3 runs 15 residues. From germline, CDR1 is MDHEN and CDR2 SYDVKM. Concerning this clone itself: Its antigen remains unidentified.

Expansion with viral peptide pools was applied to antigen-specific CD4+ T cells by the ViraFEST assay prior to sequencing. Following a roughly 9-day culture, CD4+ T cells were purified. Each participant was administered two doses of either the BNT162b2 or the mRNA-1273 vaccine. People in the vaccine group had not been infected with SARS-CoV-2 before, and their nucleocapsid antibodies were negative. Around 2 million PBMC were placed in each well, which was supplemented with roughly 9.1 IU/ml IL-2 and roughly 10 ug/ml peptides. This clonotype was sampled from a human donor who received a COVID-19 vaccine. Sequencing was performed on CD4+ T cells from PBMCs cultured with HCoV-NL63 spike peptides, taken after COVID-19 vaccination. The V and J genes are TRBV28 and TRBJ1-6; the D gene is possibly TRBD1 (5 bases). The CDR3, as DNA: TGTGCCAGCAGTTTAAGGGGCTCCTATAATTCACCCCTCCACTTT. Its translation is CASSLRGSYNSPLHF.